This TCR beta chain was identified in a study of blood T cell repertoires in COVID-19. Study-wide context: From the United States, Italy and Spain came samples of acute and convalescent COVID-19. T cells, B-cell-depleted T cells, or PBMCs supplied cDNA or gDNA.

In this sample, this clone turned up a few times. Study processing details: Reference gene primers were amplified, and this amplification served to estimate nucleated cell counts. Sequencing was performed with immunoSEQ multiplex PCR; in TCRdb, only in-frame clones are kept and a portion is missing. Clone size and the V and J calls come from that table; the DNA yielded D and trimming. Found here are more than 110,000 clones, about four fifths of them singletons; the top ten hold 5.5% to 7%. The source material was peripheral blood. This sequence originates from a human donor in a cohort sampled during active COVID-19.

CDR3 nucleotide sequence: TGTGCCAGCTCACCGGTCAGGGAATTCCCCTCAGATACGCAGTATTTT. Amino acid sequence: CASSPVREFPSDTQYF. The chain recombines TRBV18 with TRBJ2-3, with D maybe TRBD1 (5 bases). The germline V gene encodes CDR1 KGHSH and CDR2 LQKENI. V shed 3 bases and J shed 4 bases, with 17 bases lying between them. CDR3 length: 16 residues.